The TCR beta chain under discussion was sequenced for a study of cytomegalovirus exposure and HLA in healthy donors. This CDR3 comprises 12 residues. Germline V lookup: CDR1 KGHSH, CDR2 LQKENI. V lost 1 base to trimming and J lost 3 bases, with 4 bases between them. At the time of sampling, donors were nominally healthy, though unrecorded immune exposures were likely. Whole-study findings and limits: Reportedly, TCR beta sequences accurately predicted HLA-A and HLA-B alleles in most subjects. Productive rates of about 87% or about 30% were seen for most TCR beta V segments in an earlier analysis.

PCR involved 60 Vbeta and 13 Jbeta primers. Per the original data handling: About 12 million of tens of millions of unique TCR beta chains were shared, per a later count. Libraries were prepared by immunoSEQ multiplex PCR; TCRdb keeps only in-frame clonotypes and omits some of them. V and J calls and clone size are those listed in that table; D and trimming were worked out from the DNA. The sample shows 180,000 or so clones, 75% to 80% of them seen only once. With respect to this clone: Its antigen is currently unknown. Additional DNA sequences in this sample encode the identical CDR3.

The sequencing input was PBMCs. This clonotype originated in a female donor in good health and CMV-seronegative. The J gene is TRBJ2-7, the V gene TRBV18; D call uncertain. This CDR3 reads CASSPRDYEQYF. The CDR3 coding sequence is TGTGCCAGCTCACCACGAGACTACGAGCAGTACTTC.